This TCR beta chain was sequenced for a study of T cell repertoires in cytomegalovirus infection. Study in general: Carrying CMV and the relevant HLA type showed in public TCR beta signatures.

The CDR3 contains 12 residues. The germline V and J ends were trimmed by 4 bases and 6 bases, with 7 bases remaining between them. CDR1 MNHEY and CDR2 SMNVEV come from the germline V gene (reference sequence). TCRdb re-called the reads through MiXCR, storing one row per CDR3 protein. The sample carries approximately 340,000 distinct CDR3 sequences, almost 30% recorded once. This clonotype was observed a handful of times. Its cognate antigen is unknown. This sequence was found in a human donor in good health (CMV status not recorded). Some clones in this sample may be carry-over from other donors' samples. Sequencing used cultured PBMCs, obtained from culture after CMV antigen stimulation. This chain joins TRBV27 and TRBJ1-5; no clear D. The CDR3 sequence: CASSSGFQPQHF. In DNA form, the CDR3 reads TGTGCCAGCAGTTCGGGGTTTCAGCCCCAGCATTTT.